This T cell receptor beta chain was identified in a study of blood T cells in healthy people across ages. Per germline, CDR1 SGHRS and CDR2 YFSETQ. The CDR3 runs 14 residues. V lost 3 bases, J lost 0 bases, and 9 bases lay in between. Primers used in a second PCR of roughly 6 to 12 cycles were a sample-barcoded 5' primer and a J-beta primer mix. TCRdb reanalysed the 5' RACE reads using MiXCR and keeps one entry per CDR3 protein. Counted here are over 600,000 distinct CDR3 sequences, over 40% occurring once; the ten biggest clones make up 25% to 30%. The genes are TRBV5-1 and TRBJ1-2; D perhaps matches TRBD1 (6 bases). The sample was blood. The sequence came from an elderly man in good health. The CDR3 reads CASSSGTSNYGYTF. The CDR3 region has the DNA TGCGCCAGCAGCTCCGGGACATCTAACTATGGCTACACCTTC. The complete variable domain, with remaining parts taken from reference TRBV5-1 and TRBJ1-2, reads KAGVTQTPRYLIKTRGQQVTLSCSPISGHRSVSWYQQTPGQGLQFLFEYFSETQRNKGNFPGRFSGRQFSNSRSEMNVSTLELGDSALYLCASSSGTSNYGYTFGSGTRLTVV.